The rows below give T cell receptor beta chains drawn from one sample of a study of STAT5B mutations in CD4+ large granular lymphocyte leukemia. Data came from immunoSEQ multiplex PCR; TCRdb stores just in-frame clones and leaves some out. The data contain nearly 45,000 clones, approximately 86% of them seen just once; the ten biggest clones take up less than 3%. The specimen sequenced was CD4+ T cells from blood buffy coats. The source is a human donor in good health. The CDR3 runs from the conserved cysteine through the conserved F or W. The order of the fields is V gene, clone size, J gene, D gene, CDR3 DNA, CDR3 protein. A D gene is named only where the DNA matches it firmly. The size field is filled for only some rows; it gives once, few, many or a size class.

TRBV5-1	-	TRBJ2-2	-	TGCGCCAGCAGCGGCTGGGCAGGGAACACCGGGGAGCTGTTTTTT	CASSGWAGNTGELFF
TRBV11-2	-	TRBJ2-2	-	TGTGCCAGCAGCTTTGGTCCCACGGCCGGGGAGCTGTTTTTT	CASSFGPTAGELFF
TRBV19	-	TRBJ2-1	-	TGTGCCAGTAGTATAGCCCCCGCTAGTCCTGAGCAGTTCTTC	CASSIAPASPEQFF
TRBV11-3	-	TRBJ2-1	TRBD2	TGTGCCAGCAGTGGTAGCGGGAGGCTCTCCCATGAGCAGTTCTTC	CASSGSGRLSHEQFF
TRBV7-9	-	TRBJ2-7	-	TGTGCCAGCAGCTCCATCCCTAGGGGATTAAACTACGAGCAGTACTTC	CASSSIPRGLNYEQYF
TRBV28	-	TRBJ2-1	TRBD1	TGTGCCAGCACCCCCGGACAGGGGAATGAGCAGTTCTTC	CASTPGQGNEQFF
TRBV14	-	TRBJ1-1	TRBD1	TGTGCCAGCAGCCAAAGACAGGGACCCACTGAAGCTTTCTTT	CASSQRQGPTEAFF
TRBV7-6	-	TRBJ1-3	-	TGTGCCAGCAGCTTAGCCGGGAGGGCTCGCTCTGGAAACACCATATATTTT	CASSLAGRARSGNTIYF
TRBV2	-	TRBJ2-5	TRBD1	TGTGCCAGCAGGGATGGAACCGGGACAGCTAAAGAGACCCAGTACTTC	CASRDGTGTAKETQYF
TRBV15	-	TRBJ2-5	-	TGTGCCACCAGCAGAGATAATGGAGAGACCCAGTACTTC	CATSRDNGETQYF
TRBV27	-	TRBJ2-3	TRBD2	TGTGCCAGCAGTTTCGTAGCGGGAGCTCAAACGCAGTATTTT	CASSFVAGAQTQYF
TRBV2	-	TRBJ2-4	TRBD1	TGTGCCAGCAGTGGAGGGCGACAGGGGTTGAAAAACATTCAGTACTTC	CASSGGRQGLKNIQYF
TRBV2	-	TRBJ1-5	-	TGTGCCAGCAGTCTGGCTAATAGCAATCAGCCCCAGCATTTT	CASSLANSNQPQHF
TRBV18	-	TRBJ2-7	-	TGTGCCAGCTCAATTTCTCCGAGCTCCTACGAGCAGTACTTC	CASSISPSSYEQYF
TRBV6-6	-	TRBJ2-2	TRBD2	TGTGCCAGCAGTTACTCGAAGGTAGCGGGAGCCGGGGAGCTGTTTTTT	CASSYSKVAGAGELFF
TRBV7-2	-	TRBJ2-7	TRBD2	TGTGCCAGCAGCTCGGGACTAGCGGGAGTCGAGCAGTACTTC	CASSSGLAGVEQYF
TRBV5-4	once	TRBJ2-4	TRBD1	TGTGCCAGCAGCCCCGGGGACAGACTAAACATTCAGTACTTC	CASSPGDRLNIQYF
TRBV6-1	-	TRBJ2-7	TRBD2	TGTGCCAGCAGTGCACCGGGACTAGCGCTAAGCTCCTACGAGCAGTACTTC	CASSAPGLALSSYEQYF
TRBV7-8	-	TRBJ1-2	TRBD1	TGTGCCAGCAGCTTGGGACAGTTCTATGGCTACACCTTC	CASSLGQFYGYTF
TRBV29-1	-	TRBJ2-4	-	TGCAGCGTTGCCATGACGTACGGGGACATTCAGTACTTC	CSVAMTYGDIQYF
TRBV28	-	TRBJ2-7	TRBD1	TGTGCCAGACCCTGGGGGGACAGGGGCTCCTACTACGAGCAGTACTTC	CARPWGDRGSYYEQYF
TRBV7-2	few	TRBJ1-5	TRBD1	TGTGCCAGCAGCCCCACAGGGGGCGCATATAGTCAGCCCCAGCATTTT	CASSPTGGAYSQPQHF
TRBV27	-	TRBJ2-7	TRBD2	TGTGCCAGCAGTTCCAGGGGCGGAACTAGCGGGAGACACTACGAGCAGTACTTC	CASSSRGGTSGRHYEQYF
TRBV25-1	few	TRBJ2-1	-	TGTGCCAGCAGTGGAACGTATAATGAGCAGTTCTTC	CASSGTYNEQFF
TRBV27	-	TRBJ1-2	TRBD1	TGTGCCAGCAGTTTGAACAGGGGGCCCGTCTATGGCTACACCTTC	CASSLNRGPVYGYTF
TRBV10-3	-	TRBJ1-1	-	TGTGCCATCAGTGAGCCGGGCAGGGCAAACACTGAAGCTTTCTTT	CAISEPGRANTEAFF
TRBV5-4	-	TRBJ2-3	-	TGTGCCAGCAGCCCTCGACCCCGGACTAGCACAGATACGCAGTATTTT	CASSPRPRTSTDTQYF
TRBV7-9	-	TRBJ1-1	-	TGTGCCAGCAGCTTAGAAGGGGGAGGTGAAGCTTTCTTT	CASSLEGGGEAFF
TRBV5-1	once	TRBJ2-1	-	TGCGCCAGCAGCGTGTGGACCCGCACCTACAATGAGCAGTTCTTC	CASSVWTRTYNEQFF
TRBV10-3	-	TRBJ1-4	TRBD1	TGTGCCATCAGTGACCACGGACAGGGTTTTGAAAAACTGTTTTTT	CAISDHGQGFEKLFF
TRBV2	-	TRBJ2-3	TRBD2	TGTGCCAGCACCCGGACTAGCGGACACACAGATACGCAGTATTTT	CASTRTSGHTDTQYF
TRBV9	-	TRBJ2-2	-	TGTGCCAGCAGCCCCTCAAGGGTGAACACCGGGGAGCTGTTTTTT	CASSPSRVNTGELFF
TRBV2	-	TRBJ2-3	-	TGTGCCAGTCGGACAGCTTCCACAGATACGCAGTATTTT	CASRTASTDTQYF
TRBV18	-	TRBJ2-1	-	TGTGCCAGCTCACCGTTGGCAGATGAGCAGTTCTTC	CASSPLADEQFF
TRBV6-6	-	TRBJ2-6	TRBD2	TGTGCCACCCAGACTAGCGCTGGGGCCAACGTCCTGACTTTC	CATQTSAGANVLTF
TRBV5-6	once	TRBJ2-7	-	TGTGCCAGCAGCTTGACGGGGCAGGGAATCTACGAGCAGTACTTC	CASSLTGQGIYEQYF
TRBV29-1	-	TRBJ2-2	TRBD1	TGCAGCGTTGAGCAGGGGGCGAAGACCGGGGAGCTGTTTTTT	CSVEQGAKTGELFF
TRBV9	once	TRBJ2-1	-	TGTGCCAGCAGCGTAGTCGGGCGGGGATACAATGAGCAGTTCTTC	CASSVVGRGYNEQFF
TRBV28	-	TRBJ2-7	TRBD1	TGTGCCGGCATCCGGGACAGAAGTTTCAAGCAGTACTTC	CAGIRDRSFKQYF
TRBV2	-	TRBJ2-3	-	TGTGCCAGCAGTGGTAGCCGGCCTAGCACAGATACGCAGTATTTT	CASSGSRPSTDTQYF
TRBV5-6	-	TRBJ1-4	-	TGTGCCAGCAGCTTGTCAGGGAATGAAAAACTGTTTTTT	CASSLSGNEKLFF
TRBV28	-	TRBJ2-7	TRBD2	TGTGCCAGCAGTTCTAGCGGGAGCTCCTACGAGCAGTACTTC	CASSSSGSSYEQYF